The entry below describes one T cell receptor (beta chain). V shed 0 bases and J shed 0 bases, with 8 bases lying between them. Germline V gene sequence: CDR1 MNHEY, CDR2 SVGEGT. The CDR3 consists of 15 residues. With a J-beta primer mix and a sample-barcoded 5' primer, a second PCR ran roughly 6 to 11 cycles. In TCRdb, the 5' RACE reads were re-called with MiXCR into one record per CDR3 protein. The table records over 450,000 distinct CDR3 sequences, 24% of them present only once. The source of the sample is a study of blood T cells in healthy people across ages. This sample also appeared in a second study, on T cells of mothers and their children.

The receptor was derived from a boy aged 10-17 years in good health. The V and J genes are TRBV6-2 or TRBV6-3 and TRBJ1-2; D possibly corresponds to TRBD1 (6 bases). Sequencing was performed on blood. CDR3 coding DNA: TGTGCCAGCAGTTACTCGCACAGGGCTAACTATGGCTACACCTTC. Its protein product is CASSYSHRANYGYTF.